This T cell receptor (beta chain) came from a study of neoadjuvant anti-PD-1 for oral cavity cancer (TCRdb year 2021). For context, the study as a whole: Patients mostly received three to four biweekly doses of nivolumab at 3 mg/kg before curative-intent surgical resection. Under RECIST 1.1, patients with complete response, partial response or stable disease were classed as responders, and patients with progression were classed as non-responders. The parent correlative cohort included around twelve patients, with a 33% response rate. Patients who did not progress were given a fourth nivolumab dose at about day 43 and had definitive surgical resection on days 50-56.

This clone has just one count. The specificity of this receptor is unknown. No clone much larger than this one lies a single base away; base qualities are absent. For deep sequencing of PBMC libraries, mostly about 450 ng of input genomic DNA was used, and six replicates were run per sample. The immunoSEQ hsTCRbeta kit was used to prepare TCRbeta libraries according to the manufacturer's instructions. The completed libraries were mixed into a single pool at 3 nM, then sequenced with an Illumina NovaSeq 6000 S4 flow cell. As for the original processing: The immunoSEQ Analyzer handled quality control and preprocessing of the raw data. The analysis was limited to productive rearrangements, and each clonotype was defined by a unique CDR3 amino acid sequence. Using the R package tcR, the researchers computed the Gini-Simpson index as their estimate of repertoire clonality. Student's t test was used to compare Gini indices, while Pearson correlation assessed associations with tumor size change. TCRdb obtained this table from immuneACCESS and retained in-frame rearrangements with V and J assigned. These tables miss some clones; where compared with another copy, unresolved V genes account for less than half of the shortfall, and the remainder is unexplained. The V and J calls and clone size were taken over from that table, and D and trimming were inferred from the DNA. This sample has around 32,000 clones in its table, and about 80% of those were observed once. Almost 3.5% of the sample is taken by the ten largest.

On the study overall, not on this receptor specifically: TCR analyses included only a few patients per response group, and the authors called for larger cohorts for validation. After neoadjuvant nivolumab, non-responders showed significantly higher T cell clonality (Gini index) in PBMCs than responders did. A higher pretreatment blood Treg/Th17 ratio correlated with both higher pretreatment blood TCRbeta clonality and lower post-treatment tumor TCRbeta clonality.

Reading the label with the study, this specimen's time point is: after neoadjuvant nivolumab, at surgical resection. Patients were newly diagnosed with stage II-IVA oral cavity squamous cell carcinoma and had received no prior systemic or radiation treatment. The cohort consisted of patients with HPV-negative, locally advanced oral cavity squamous cell carcinoma. Peripheral blood mononuclear cells were analyzed directly and were not maintained or expanded in culture. The samples were obtained from a longitudinal correlative study of a single-arm phase II trial testing neoadjuvant nivolumab in oral cavity squamous cell carcinoma. Genomic DNA-based TCRbeta sequencing was performed on subject-matched pre- and post-treatment PBMCs and tumors from three responders and three non-responders. Peripheral blood mononuclear cells were collected before nivolumab treatment and were collected again after treatment, at the time of surgery. Genomic DNA was isolated from PBMCs using the Maxwell RSC DNA from Cells kit.

V trim: 5 bases; J trim: 2 bases; unmatched bases: 7. From the cysteine through the phenylalanine, the CDR3 covers 15 amino acids. Left in the record is the CDR3 DNA by itself, 45 bases read in frame from the first base. From the germline V gene (reference sequence), CDR1 is SEHNR and CDR2 is FQNEAQ. This TCR was sampled from a person between 40 and 85 years old with oral cavity squamous cell carcinoma. The sample in question was PBMCs, obtained after nivolumab (anti-PD-1) treatment. The sequence is built from TRBV7-9 and TRBJ2-3; 7 middle bases align to TRBD1. The DNA is as follows: TGTGCCAGCAGCAGAACCGGGACAGACACAGATACGCAGTATTTT. It encodes CASSRTGTDTDTQYF.